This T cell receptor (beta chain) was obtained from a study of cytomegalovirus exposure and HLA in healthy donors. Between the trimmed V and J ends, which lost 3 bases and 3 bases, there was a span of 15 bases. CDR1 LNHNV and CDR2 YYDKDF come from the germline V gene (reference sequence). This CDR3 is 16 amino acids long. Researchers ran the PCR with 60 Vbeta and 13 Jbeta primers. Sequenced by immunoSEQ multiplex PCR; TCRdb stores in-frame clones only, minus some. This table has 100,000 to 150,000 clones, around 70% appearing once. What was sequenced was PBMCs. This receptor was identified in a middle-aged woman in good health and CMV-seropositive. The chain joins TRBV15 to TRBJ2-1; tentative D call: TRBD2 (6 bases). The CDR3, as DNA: TGTGCCACCAGCAGGGCCCCGGGACTTATCTACAATGAGCAGTTCTTC. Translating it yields CATSRAPGLIYNEQFF.